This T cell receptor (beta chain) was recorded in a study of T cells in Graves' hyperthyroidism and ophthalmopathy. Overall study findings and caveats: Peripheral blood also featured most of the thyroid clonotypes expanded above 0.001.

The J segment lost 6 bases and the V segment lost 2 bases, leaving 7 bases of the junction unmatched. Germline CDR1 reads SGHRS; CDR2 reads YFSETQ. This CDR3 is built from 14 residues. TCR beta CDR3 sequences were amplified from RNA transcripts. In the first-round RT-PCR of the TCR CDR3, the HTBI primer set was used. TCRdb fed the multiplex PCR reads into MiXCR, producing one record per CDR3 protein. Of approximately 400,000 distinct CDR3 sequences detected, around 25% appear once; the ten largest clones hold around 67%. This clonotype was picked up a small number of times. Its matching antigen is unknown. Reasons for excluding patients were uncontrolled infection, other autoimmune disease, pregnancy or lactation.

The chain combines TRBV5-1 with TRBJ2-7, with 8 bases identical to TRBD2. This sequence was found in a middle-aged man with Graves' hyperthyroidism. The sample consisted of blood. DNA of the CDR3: TGCGCCAGCAGCTTCACCGGGACTAGAGCCGAGCAGTACTTC. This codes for CASSFTGTRAEQYF.